This passage covers 20 T cell receptor beta chains from one sample sequenced in a study of control samples from healthy donors and cancer patients. Produced via immunoSEQ multiplex PCR; TCRdb's table is partial and in-frame only. The sample has 130,000 to 150,000 clones; around 90% are singletons. The specimen was blood. The origin of the receptors is a man younger than 45 in good health.

This chain links TRBV5-4 with TRBJ2-5; 10 bases are shared with TRBD2. Germline V gives CDR1 SGHNT, CDR2 YYREEE (reference sequence). This CDR3 spans 15 amino acids. J was trimmed by 3 bases and V by 4 bases; bases with no gene match: 6. CDR3 nucleotide sequence: TGTGCCAGCAGCCGCCCGCTAGCGGGGGAAGAGACCCAGTACTTC. Encoded protein: CASSRPLAGEETQYF.

This chain links TRBV2 with TRBJ1-5; D might be TRBD1 (6 bases). In germline, CDR1 is SNHLY, CDR2 FYNNEI. V shed 1 base and J shed 7 bases, with 14 bases lying between them. The length of the CDR3 is 15 residues. The CDR3: CASSEVEGVGQPQHF. As DNA, the CDR3 is TGTGCCAGCAGTGAAGTGGAGGGGGTCGGGCAGCCCCAGCATTTT.

This clone appeared once. The J gene is TRBJ1-5, the V gene TRBV10-1, with D possibly TRBD1 on 5 matching bases. V shed 6 bases and J shed 3 bases, with 9 bases lying between them. Germline V gene data show CDR1 as WNHNN and CDR2 as SYGVQD (reference sequence). This CDR3 has 13 residues. The CDR3 DNA sequence: TGCGCCAGCAGCCGGGGCCTCAATCAGCCCCAGCATTTT. Translating gives CASSRGLNQPQHF.

J is TRBJ2-3 and V is TRBV5-4; D is perhaps TRBD2 (6 bases). Germline V CDR1 and CDR2: SGHNT, YYREEE (reference sequence). The CDR3 consists of 15 residues. Trimming took off 0 bases at V and 2 bases at J, with 10 bases between the two ends. Here the CDR3 reads CASSLEGTSTDTQYF. CDR3 DNA: TGTGCCAGCAGCTTGGAGGGGACTTCCACAGATACGCAGTATTTT. Together with reference TRBV5-4 and TRBJ2-3, the CDR3 gives the full variable domain: ETGVTQSPTHLIKTRGQQVTLRCSSQSGHNTVSWYQQALGQGPQFIFQYYREEENGRGNFPPRFSGLQFPNYSSELNVNALELDDSALYLCASSLEGTSTDTQYFGPGTRLTVL.

The chain combines TRBV11-2 with TRBJ1-4; D is undetermined. This CDR3 spans 15 amino acids. V lost 6 bases, J lost 4 bases, and 15 bases lay in between. Germline loops: CDR1 SGHAT, CDR2 FQNNGV. CDR3 sequence: CASRGLGSNNEKLFF. The CDR3 bases are TGTGCCAGCAGAGGTTTAGGCAGCAATAATGAAAAACTGTTTTTT.

This clone appeared a single time. This chain connects TRBV28 to TRBJ1-1; D not resolved. From germline, CDR1 is MDHEN and CDR2 SYDVKM. The V and J ends lost 4 bases and 0 bases respectively, with 9 bases between them. The CDR3 loop spans 14 amino acids. The CDR3 loop is CASSSVGMNTEAFF. The DNA for the CDR3 is TGTGCCAGCAGTTCCGTGGGGATGAACACTGAAGCTTTCTTT.

This rearrangement joins TRBV19 to TRBJ1-1; D remains ambiguous. V was clipped by 3 bases and J by 1 base, with 6 bases between them. CDR1 and CDR2 from the germline V gene are LNHDA and SQIVND (reference sequence). The CDR3 length is 13 residues. Here the CDR3 DNA reads TGTGCCAGTAGTATCCGCAGGAACACTGAAGCTTTCTTT. Its translation: CASSIRRNTEAFF. The whole variable domain, remainder taken from reference TRBV19 and TRBJ1-1, is DGGITQSPKYLFRKEGQNVTLSCEQNLNHDAMYWYRQDPGQGLRLIYYSQIVNDFQKGDIAEGYSVSREKKESFPLTVTSAQKNPTAFYLCASSIRRNTEAFFGQGTRLTVV.

This chain joins TRBV27 and TRBJ2-3; 16 bases map to TRBD2. Germline CDR1 reads MNHEY; CDR2 reads SMNVEV (reference sequence). There are 18 residues in the CDR3. After removal of 5 bases from V and 2 bases from J, the junction contained 7 bases not matched to a gene. The CDR3 nucleotides read TGTGCCAGCAGTGCGACCGGGACTAGCGGGGGGGTCACAGATACGCAGTATTTT. This translates into CASSATGTSGGVTDTQYF.

The rearrangement links TRBV6-1 to TRBJ2-7, with D tentatively TRBD1 (6 bases). Trimming left V 2 bases short and J 3 bases short, with 11 bases between. The CDR3 is 14 residues long. The germline CDR1 and CDR2 sequences are MNHNS and SASEGT. The CDR3 DNA reads as TGTGCCAGCAGTGAATTTGAGGGGGACTACGAGCAGTACTTC. Its protein is CASSEFEGDYEQYF.

The chain is built from TRBV12-5 and TRBJ1-1; the match to TRBD1 covers 8 bases. CDR3 length: 15 amino acids. The V and J ends lost 2 bases and 1 base, in that order; junction bases with no gene match: 3. The germline V gene encodes CDR1 LGHNT and CDR2 FRNRAP. The CDR3 reads CASGLPDRGNTEAFF. As DNA, the CDR3 is TGTGCTAGTGGTTTGCCTGACAGGGGGAACACTGAAGCTTTCTTT. Using reference TRBV12-5 and TRBJ1-1 for the parts outside the CDR3, the full variable domain is DARVTQTPRHKVTEMGQEVTMRCQPILGHNTVFWYRQTMMQGLELLAYFRNRAPLDDSGMPKDRFSAEMPDATLATLKIQPSEPRDSAVYFCASGLPDRGNTEAFFGQGTRLTVV.

This chain uses TRBV21-1 with TRBJ1-5; the table's D call, TRBD1, was not checked against the DNA. TRBV21-1 is a recognized pseudogene. There are 16 residues in the CDR3. CDR3 DNA sequence: TGTGCCAGCAGCAAAGTTGGCCAGATCCCCAATCAGCCCCAGCATTTT. Protein: CASSKVGQIPNQPQHF.

The chain combines TRBV28 with TRBJ1-2, with D possibly TRBD1 on 6 matching bases. CDR3 length: 14 amino acids. Germline loops: CDR1 MDHEN, CDR2 SYDVKM. V lost 5 bases, J lost 3 bases, and 13 bases lay in between. The CDR3 DNA sequence: TGTGCCAGCAGTAGCGGGACAAACTACTATGGCTACACCTTC. Translated, it gives CASSSGTNYYGYTF.

J is TRBJ2-3 and V is TRBV3-1 (or the pseudogene TRBV3-2); D may be TRBD2 (5 bases). This CDR3 comprises 16 residues. Germline V gene sequence: CDR1 LGHDT, CDR2 YNNKEL (reference sequence). Deletions cut 6 bases from V and 6 bases from J, with 22 bases between. Here the CDR3 DNA reads TGTGCCAGCAGTTACCGGGGTCTCTCCCCACCTGATACGCAGTATTTT. This encodes CASSYRGLSPPDTQYF.

The chain carries TRBV30 and TRBJ1-2; D not resolved. V lost 4 bases to trimming and J lost 8 bases, with 20 bases between them. The CDR3 runs to 14 residues. Germline V gives CDR1 GTSNPN, CDR2 SVGIG (reference sequence). CDR3 sequence reads: CAWIRLPSTGGYTF. CDR3 nucleotide sequence: TGTGCCTGGATTCGCTTGCCGTCAACGGGGGGCTACACCTTC.

V usage is TRBV19 and J usage is TRBJ1-1; TRBD1 agrees at 9 bases. The V gene end was trimmed by 3 bases and the J gene end by 6 bases; junction bases not matched to a gene: 2. The CDR3 has 13 residues. Germline CDR1 is LNHDA and CDR2 is SQIVND (reference sequence). This chain's CDR3 is CASSIGQGPEAFF. CDR3 bases: TGTGCCAGTAGTATCGGACAGGGGCCTGAAGCTTTCTTT.

This clone was picked up one time. The chain is built from TRBV6-4 and TRBJ1-5, with D maybe TRBD1 (6 bases). The germline gives CDR1 MRHNA, CDR2 SNTAGT. The length of the CDR3 is 14 residues. V was trimmed by 7 bases and J by 6 bases, leaving 16 bases between them. In nucleotides, the CDR3 is TGTGCCAGCACCAACCCAGGGGAGGGTCAGCCCCAGCATTTT. This translates into CASTNPGEGQPQHF.

The CDR3 DNA reads TGTGCCAGCCGTTATAGACTAGCGGGGGGTTACGAGCAGTACTTC. This sequence encodes CASRYRLAGGYEQYF. This chain connects TRBV27 to TRBJ2-7; 13 nucleotides agree with TRBD2. This CDR3 spans 15 amino acids. Germline CDR1 MNHEY, CDR2 SMNVEV (reference sequence). J was trimmed by 4 bases and V by 8 bases; bases with no gene match: 8.

This chain links TRBV7-6 with TRBJ2-1, with TRBD2 identical over 8 bases. The trim removed 2 bases at V and 0 bases at J, leaving 6 bases unmatched. Germline CDR1 is SGHVS and CDR2 is FNYEAQ. The CDR3 runs to 17 residues. The CDR3 reads CASSLYQGTSSYNEQFF. The CDR3 nucleotides read TGTGCCAGCAGCTTATACCAGGGGACTAGCTCCTACAATGAGCAGTTCTTC.

V gene TRBV5-4 combines with J gene TRBJ2-7, with 12 bases that match TRBD2. Germline V gives CDR1 SGHNT, CDR2 YYREEE (reference sequence). CDR3 length: 15 residues. Unmatched junction bases numbered 9, after V lost 4 bases and J lost 7 bases. The CDR3 bases are TGTGCCAGCAGCCCTCTAGCGGGGGGGCCGTATGAGCAGTACTTC. It codes for CASSPLAGGPYEQYF.

Worth noting for this clone: The sample holds other DNA sequences that translate to the same CDR3. J is TRBJ1-1 and V is TRBV19, with no clear D. The CDR3 runs to 13 residues. The germline CDR1 and CDR2 sequences are LNHDA and SQIVND (reference sequence). V lost 7 bases to trimming and J lost 4 bases, with 13 bases between them. CDR3 sequence: CASTVPGVTEAFF. The CDR3 nucleotides are TGTGCCAGTACCGTACCCGGGGTCACTGAAGCTTTCTTT.